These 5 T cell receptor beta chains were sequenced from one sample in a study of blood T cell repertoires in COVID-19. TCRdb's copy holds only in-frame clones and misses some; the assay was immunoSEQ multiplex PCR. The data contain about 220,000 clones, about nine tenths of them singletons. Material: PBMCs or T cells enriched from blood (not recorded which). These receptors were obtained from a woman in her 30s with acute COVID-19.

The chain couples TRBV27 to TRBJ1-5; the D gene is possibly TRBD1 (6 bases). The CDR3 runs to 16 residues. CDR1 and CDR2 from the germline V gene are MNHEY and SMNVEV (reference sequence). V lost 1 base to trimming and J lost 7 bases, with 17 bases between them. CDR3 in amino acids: CASSLYSAGAGQPQHF. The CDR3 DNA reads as TGTGCCAGCAGTTTATACTCGGCAGGGGCAGGCCAGCCCCAGCATTTT.

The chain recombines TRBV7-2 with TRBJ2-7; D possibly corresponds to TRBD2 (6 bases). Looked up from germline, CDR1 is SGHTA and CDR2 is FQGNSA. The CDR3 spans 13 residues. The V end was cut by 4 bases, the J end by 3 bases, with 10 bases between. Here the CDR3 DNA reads TGTGCCAGCAGCTCGGGGACTTTCTACGAGCAGTACTTC. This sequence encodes CASSSGTFYEQYF.

CDR3 loop: CAWTAGVNTGELFF. The CDR3, as DNA: TGTGCCTGGACAGCGGGGGTTAACACCGGGGAGCTGTTTTTT. The chain recombines TRBV30 with TRBJ2-2, with 8 positions matching TRBD2. CDR3 length: 14 residues. Germline trimming cut 4 bases from V and 2 bases from J; bases unmatched to any gene: 3. Germline V CDR1 and CDR2: GTSNPN, SVGIG (reference sequence).

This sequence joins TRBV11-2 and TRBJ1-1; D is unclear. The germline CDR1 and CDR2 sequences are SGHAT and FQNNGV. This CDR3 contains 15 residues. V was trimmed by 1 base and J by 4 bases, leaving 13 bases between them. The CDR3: CASSLVGGSGTEAFF. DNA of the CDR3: TGTGCCAGCAGCTTAGTCGGAGGGTCGGGCACTGAAGCTTTCTTT.

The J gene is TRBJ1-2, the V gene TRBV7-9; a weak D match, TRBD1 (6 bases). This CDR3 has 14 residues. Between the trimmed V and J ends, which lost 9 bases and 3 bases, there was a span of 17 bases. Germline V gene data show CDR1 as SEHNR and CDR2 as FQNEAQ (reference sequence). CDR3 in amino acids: CASTLGGSDYGYTF. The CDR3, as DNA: TGTGCCAGTACCCTAGGGGGATCAGACTATGGCTACACCTTC.